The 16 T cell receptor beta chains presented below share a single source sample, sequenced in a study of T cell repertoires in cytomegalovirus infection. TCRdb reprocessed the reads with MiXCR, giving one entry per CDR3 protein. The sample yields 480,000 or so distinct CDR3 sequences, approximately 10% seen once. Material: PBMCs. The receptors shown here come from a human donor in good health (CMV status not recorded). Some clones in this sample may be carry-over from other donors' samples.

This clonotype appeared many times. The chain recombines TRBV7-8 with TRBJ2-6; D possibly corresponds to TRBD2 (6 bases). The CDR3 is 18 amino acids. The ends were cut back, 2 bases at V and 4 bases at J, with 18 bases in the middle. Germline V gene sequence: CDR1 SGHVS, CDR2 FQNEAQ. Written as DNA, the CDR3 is TGTGCCAGCAGCTTAAGGAGGGCGTTTGGCTCGGGGGCCAACGTCCTGACTTTC. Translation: CASSLRRAFGSGANVLTF.

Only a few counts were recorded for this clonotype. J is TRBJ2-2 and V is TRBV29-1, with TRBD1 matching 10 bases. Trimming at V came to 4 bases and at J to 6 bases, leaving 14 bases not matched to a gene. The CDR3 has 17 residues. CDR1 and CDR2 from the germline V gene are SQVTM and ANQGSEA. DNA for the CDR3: TGCAGCGTTGTAGGGTCAGACAGGGGGCGCGTTCCCGGGGAGCTGTTTTTT. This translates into CSVVGSDRGRVPGELFF.

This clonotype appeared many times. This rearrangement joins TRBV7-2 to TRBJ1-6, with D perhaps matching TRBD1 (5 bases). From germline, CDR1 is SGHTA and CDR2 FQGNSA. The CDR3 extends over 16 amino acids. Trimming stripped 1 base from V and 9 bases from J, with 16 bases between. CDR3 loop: CASSLERQGGSSPLHF. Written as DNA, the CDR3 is TGTGCCAGCAGCTTAGAACGGCAGGGCGGTAGTTCACCCCTCCACTTT.

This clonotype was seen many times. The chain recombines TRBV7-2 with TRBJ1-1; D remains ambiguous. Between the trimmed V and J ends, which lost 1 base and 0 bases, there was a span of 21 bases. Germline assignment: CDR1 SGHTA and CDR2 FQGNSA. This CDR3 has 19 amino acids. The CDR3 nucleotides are TGTGCCAGCAGCTTAGTGGCTGGGGTGGACCCAGATATGAACACTGAAGCTTTCTTT. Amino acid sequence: CASSLVAGVDPDMNTEAFF. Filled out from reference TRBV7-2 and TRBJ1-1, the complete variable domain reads GAGVSQSPSNKVTEKGKDVELRCDPISGHTALYWYRQSLGQGLEFLIYFQGNSAPDKSGLPSDRFSAERTGGSVSTLTIQRTQQEDSAVYLCASSLVAGVDPDMNTEAFFGQGTRLTVV.

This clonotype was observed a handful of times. CDR3 in DNA: TGTGCCTGGAGTGTCGTGGCAAAGCAGTTCTTC. Translated: CAWSVVAKQFF. V and J are TRBV30 and TRBJ2-1; D gene uncertain. Germline CDR1 is GTSNPN and CDR2 is SVGIG (reference sequence). There are 11 residues in the CDR3. Trimming cost V 0 bases and J 11 bases, with 8 bases left between them.

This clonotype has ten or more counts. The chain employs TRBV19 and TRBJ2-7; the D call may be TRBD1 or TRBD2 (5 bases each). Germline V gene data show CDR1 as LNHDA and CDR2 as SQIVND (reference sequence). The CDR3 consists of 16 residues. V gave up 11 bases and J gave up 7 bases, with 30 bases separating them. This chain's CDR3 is CASRPRDLPIYGEQYF. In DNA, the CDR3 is TGTGCCTCCAGACCCCGGGACCTTCCCATATACGGGGAGCAGTACTTC.

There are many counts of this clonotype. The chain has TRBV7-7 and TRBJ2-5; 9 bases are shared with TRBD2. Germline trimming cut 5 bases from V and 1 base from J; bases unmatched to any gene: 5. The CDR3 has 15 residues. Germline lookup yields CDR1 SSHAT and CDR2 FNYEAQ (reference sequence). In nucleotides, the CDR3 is TGTGCCAGCAGCAGTCTAGCGGGGCTCCAAGAGACCCAGTACTTC. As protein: CASSSLAGLQETQYF.

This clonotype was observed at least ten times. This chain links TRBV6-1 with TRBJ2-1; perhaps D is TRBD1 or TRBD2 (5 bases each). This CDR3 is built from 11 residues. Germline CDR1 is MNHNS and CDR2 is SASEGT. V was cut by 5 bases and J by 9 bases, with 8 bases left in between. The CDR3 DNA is TGTGCCAGCAGTCCAGGGAGTGAGCAGTTCTTC. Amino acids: CASSPGSEQFF.

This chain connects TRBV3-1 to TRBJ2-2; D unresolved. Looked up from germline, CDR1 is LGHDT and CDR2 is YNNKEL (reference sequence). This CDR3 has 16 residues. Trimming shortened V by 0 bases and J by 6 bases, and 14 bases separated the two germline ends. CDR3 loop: CASSQDISPPSGELFF. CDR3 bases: TGTGCCAGCAGCCAAGATATTAGCCCCCCGTCCGGGGAGCTGTTTTTT.

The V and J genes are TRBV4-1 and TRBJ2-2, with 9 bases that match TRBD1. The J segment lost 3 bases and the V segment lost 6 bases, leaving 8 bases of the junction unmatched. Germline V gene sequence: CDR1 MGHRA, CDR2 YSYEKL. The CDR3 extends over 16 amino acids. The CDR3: CASRTEQGAHTGELFF. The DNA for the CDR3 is TGCGCCAGCAGGACTGAACAGGGGGCGCACACCGGGGAGCTGTTTTTT.

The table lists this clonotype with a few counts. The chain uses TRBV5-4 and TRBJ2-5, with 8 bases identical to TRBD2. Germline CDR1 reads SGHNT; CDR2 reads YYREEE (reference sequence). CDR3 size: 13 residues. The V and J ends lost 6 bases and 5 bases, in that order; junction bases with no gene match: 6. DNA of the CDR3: TGTGCCAGCACCCGGGGGGGGTCGGAGACCCAGTACTTC. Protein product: CASTRGGSETQYF.

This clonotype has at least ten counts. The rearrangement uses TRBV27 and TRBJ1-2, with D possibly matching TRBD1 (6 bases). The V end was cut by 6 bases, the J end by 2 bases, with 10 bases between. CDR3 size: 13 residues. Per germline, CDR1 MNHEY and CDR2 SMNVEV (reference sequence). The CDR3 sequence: CASRSDRNYGYTF. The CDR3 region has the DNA TGTGCCAGCAGGTCCGACAGGAACTATGGCTACACCTTC.

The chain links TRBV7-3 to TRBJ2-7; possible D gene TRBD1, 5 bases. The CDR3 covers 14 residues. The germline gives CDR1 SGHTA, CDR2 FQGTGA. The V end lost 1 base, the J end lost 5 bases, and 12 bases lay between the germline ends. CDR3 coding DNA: TGTGCCAGCAGCTTAAGTACAGGTTCCCACGAGCAGTACTTC. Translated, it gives CASSLSTGSHEQYF.

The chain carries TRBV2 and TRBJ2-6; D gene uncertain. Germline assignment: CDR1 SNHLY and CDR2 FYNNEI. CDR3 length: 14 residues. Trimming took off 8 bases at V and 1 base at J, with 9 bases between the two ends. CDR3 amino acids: CASGRYSGANVLTF. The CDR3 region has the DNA TGTGCCAGCGGAAGGTATTCTGGGGCCAACGTCCTGACTTTC. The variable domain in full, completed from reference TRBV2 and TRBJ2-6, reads EPEVTQTPSHQVTQMGQEVILRCVPISNHLYFYWYRQILGQKVEFLVSFYNNEISEKSEIFDDQFSVERPDGSNFTLKIRSTKLEDSAMYFCASGRYSGANVLTFGAGSRLTVL.

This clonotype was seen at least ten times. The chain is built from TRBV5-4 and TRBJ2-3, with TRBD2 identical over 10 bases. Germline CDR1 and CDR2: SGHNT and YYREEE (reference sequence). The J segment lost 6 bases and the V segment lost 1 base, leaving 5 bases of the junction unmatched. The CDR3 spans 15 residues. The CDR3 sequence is CASSLYGAGGDTQYF. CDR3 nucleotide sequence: TGTGCCAGCAGCTTGTACGGAGCGGGAGGGGATACGCAGTATTTT.

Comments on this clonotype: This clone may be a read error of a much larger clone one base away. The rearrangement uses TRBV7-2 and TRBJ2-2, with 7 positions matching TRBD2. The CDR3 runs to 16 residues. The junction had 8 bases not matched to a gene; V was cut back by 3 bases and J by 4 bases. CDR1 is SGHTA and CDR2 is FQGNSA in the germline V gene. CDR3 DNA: TGTGCCAGCAGCTTGAATCGCCCGGGAGGCACCGGGGAGCTGTTTTTT. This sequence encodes CASSLNRPGGTGELFF.